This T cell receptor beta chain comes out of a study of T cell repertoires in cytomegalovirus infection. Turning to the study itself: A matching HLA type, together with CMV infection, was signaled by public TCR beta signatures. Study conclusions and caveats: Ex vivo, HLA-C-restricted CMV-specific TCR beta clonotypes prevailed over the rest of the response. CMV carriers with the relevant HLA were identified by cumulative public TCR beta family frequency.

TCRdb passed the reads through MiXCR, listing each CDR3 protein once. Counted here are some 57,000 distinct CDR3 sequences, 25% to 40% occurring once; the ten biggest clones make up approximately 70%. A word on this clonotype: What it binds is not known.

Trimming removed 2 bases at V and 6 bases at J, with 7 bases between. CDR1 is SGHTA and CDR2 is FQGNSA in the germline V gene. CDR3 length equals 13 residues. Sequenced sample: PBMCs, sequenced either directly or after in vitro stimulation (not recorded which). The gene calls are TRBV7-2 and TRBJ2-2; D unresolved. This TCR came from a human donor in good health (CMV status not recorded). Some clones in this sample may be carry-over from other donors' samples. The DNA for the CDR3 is TGTGCCAGCAGCTTATCGTCGGCCGGGGAGCTGTTTTTT. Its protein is CASSLSSAGELFF.